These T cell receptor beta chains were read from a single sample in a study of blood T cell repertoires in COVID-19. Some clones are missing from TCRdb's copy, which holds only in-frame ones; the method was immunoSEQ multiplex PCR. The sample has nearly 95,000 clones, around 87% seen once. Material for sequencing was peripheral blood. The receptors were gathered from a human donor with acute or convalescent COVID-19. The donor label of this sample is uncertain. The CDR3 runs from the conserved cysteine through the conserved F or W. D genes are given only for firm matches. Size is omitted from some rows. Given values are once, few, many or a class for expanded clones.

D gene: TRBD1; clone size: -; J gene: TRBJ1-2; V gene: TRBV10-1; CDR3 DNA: TGCGCCAGCAGTGCTATTCGGACAGGGGAGGACTATGGCTACACCTTC; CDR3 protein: CASSAIRTGEDYGYTF
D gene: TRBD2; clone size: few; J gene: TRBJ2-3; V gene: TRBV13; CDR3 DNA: TGTGCCAGCAGCGGCTCGGGGGGGCCTGTCGCAGATACGCAGTATTTT; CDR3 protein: CASSGSGGPVADTQYF
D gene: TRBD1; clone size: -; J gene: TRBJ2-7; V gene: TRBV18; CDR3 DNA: TGTGCCAGCTTCCGGGACAGGGACCACGAGCAGTACTTC; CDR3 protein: CASFRDRDHEQYF
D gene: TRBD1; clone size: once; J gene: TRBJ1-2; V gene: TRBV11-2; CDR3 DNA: TGTGCCAGCAGCTCCGACAGGGCGCCCTCGGGAGGCTACACCTTC; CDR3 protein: CASSSDRAPSGGYTF
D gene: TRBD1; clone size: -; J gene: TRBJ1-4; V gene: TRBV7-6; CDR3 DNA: TGTGCCAGCAGATACCGGGACAGGGCGAATGAAAAACTGTTTTTT; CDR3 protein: CASRYRDRANEKLFF
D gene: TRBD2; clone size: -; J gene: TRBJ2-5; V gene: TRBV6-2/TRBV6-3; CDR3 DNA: TGTGCCAGCAGTTTCCCGGGACTAGCGGGGGAGACCCAGTACTTC; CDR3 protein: CASSFPGLAGETQYF
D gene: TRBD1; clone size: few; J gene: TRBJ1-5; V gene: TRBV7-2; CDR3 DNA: TGTGCCAGCAGCCTACAGGGGACGGGCAATCAGCCCCAGCATTTT; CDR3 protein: CASSLQGTGNQPQHF
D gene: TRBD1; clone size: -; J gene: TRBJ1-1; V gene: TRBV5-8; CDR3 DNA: TGTGCCAGCAGCTTGGGGACAGGACTGAACACTGAAGCTTTCTTT; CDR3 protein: CASSLGTGLNTEAFF
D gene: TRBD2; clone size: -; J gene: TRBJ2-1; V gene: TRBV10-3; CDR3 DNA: TGTGCCATTAGGACTAGCGGGCTTTACAATGAGCAGTTCTTC; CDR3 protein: CAIRTSGLYNEQFF
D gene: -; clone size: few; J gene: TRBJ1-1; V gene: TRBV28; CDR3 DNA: TGTGCCAGCATTGGGGGCGCGGGCACTGAAGCTTTCTTT; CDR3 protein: CASIGGAGTEAFF
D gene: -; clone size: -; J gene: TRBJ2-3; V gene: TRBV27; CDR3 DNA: TGTGCCAGCAGTACCCAGGAGATTCTAGCAGCAGATACGCAGTATTTT; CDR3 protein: CASSTQEILAADTQYF
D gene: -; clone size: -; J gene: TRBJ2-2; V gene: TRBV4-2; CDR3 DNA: TGTGCCAGCAGCCATTTAGGAGGGACAGATAACACCGGGGAGCTGTTTTTT; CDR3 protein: CASSHLGGTDNTGELFF
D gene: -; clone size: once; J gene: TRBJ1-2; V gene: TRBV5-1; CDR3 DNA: TGCGCCAGCAGCTTGGCCGAAACAGTCCCATTGGACTATGGCTACACCTTC; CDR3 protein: CASSLAETVPLDYGYTF
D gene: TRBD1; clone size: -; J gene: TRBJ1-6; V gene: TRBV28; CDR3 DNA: TGTGCCAGCAGTTTGGGGGACAGGGGGCATCGTAATTCACCCCTCCACTTT; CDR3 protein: CASSLGDRGHRNSPLHF
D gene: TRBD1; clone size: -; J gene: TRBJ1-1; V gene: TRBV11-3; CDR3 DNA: TGTGCCAGCAGGCCGGGACAGGCAGACACTGAAGCTTTCTTT; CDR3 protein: CASRPGQADTEAFF
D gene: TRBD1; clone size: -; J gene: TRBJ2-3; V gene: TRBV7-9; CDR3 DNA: TGTGCCAGCAGCCGGGACAGGGCTCCAGATACGCAGTATTTT; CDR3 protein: CASSRDRAPDTQYF
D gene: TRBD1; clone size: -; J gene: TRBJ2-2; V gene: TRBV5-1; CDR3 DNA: TGCGCCAGCAGCCGGGGACAGACGTCGGGCGGGGAGCTGTTTTTT; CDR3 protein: CASSRGQTSGGELFF
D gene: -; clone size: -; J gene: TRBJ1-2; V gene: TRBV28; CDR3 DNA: TGTGCCAGCAGTTCCCCAAACAGGCGGGGGGTATTAGGCTACACCTTC; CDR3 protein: CASSSPNRRGVLGYTF
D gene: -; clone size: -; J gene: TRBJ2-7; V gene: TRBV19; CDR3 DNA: TGTGCCAGTAGTATTGGGACACACCCTTACGAGCAGTACTTC; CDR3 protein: CASSIGTHPYEQYF
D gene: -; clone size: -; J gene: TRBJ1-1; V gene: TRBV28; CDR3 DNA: TGTGCCAGCAGTTTGGGGGGGCGCGTGAACACTGAAGCTTTCTTT; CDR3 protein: CASSLGGRVNTEAFF
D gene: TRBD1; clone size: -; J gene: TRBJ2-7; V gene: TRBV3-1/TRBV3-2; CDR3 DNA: TGTGCCAGCAGCCGAACCCCCGGGACAGTATCTATGTCGCAGTACTTC; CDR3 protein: CASSRTPGTVSMSQYF
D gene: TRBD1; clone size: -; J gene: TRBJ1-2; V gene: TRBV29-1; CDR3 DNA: TGCAGCGTTGGGACAGGAGCTAACTATGGCTACACCTTC; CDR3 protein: CSVGTGANYGYTF
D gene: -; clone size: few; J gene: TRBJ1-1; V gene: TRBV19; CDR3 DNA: TGTGCCAGTAGTATAGATCGGCGGGGCGCCGGGGCTTTCTTT; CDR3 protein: CASSIDRRGAGAFF
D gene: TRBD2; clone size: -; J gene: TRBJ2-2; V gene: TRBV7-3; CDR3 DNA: TGTGCCAGCAGCTTAAACGGGGGGTCCAACACCGGGGAGCTGTTTTTT; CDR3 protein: CASSLNGGSNTGELFF
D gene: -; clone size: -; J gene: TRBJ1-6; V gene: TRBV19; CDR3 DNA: TGTGCCAGTAGTTCCGGGAGGACAGTCTCGAATAATTCACCCCTCCACTTT; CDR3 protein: CASSSGRTVSNNSPLHF
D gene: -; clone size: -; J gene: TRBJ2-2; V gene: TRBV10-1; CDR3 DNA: TGCGCCAGCAGTGGGACTCCCGGGGAGCTGTTTTTT; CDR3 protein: CASSGTPGELFF
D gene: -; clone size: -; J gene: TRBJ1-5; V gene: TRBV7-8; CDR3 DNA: TGTGCCAGCAGCTTAGTGGGATCAGGGATAGTTTCTCGCAATCAGCCCCAGCATTTT; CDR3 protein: CASSLVGSGIVSRNQPQHF
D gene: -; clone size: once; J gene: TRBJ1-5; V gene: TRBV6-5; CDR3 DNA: TGTGCCAGCGGCCCAAGCAATCAGCCCCAGCATTTT; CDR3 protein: CASGPSNQPQHF
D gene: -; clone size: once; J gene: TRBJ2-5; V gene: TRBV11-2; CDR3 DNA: TGTGCCAGCAGCTTAAGGAGAACGGTAGAGACCCAGTACTTC; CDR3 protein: CASSLRRTVETQYF
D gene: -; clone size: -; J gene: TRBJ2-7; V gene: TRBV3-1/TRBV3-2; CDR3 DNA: TGTGCCAGCAGCCGGCAGGTCAGCTCCTACGAGCAGTACTTC; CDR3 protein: CASSRQVSSYEQYF
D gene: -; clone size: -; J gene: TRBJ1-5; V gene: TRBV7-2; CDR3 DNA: TGTGCCAGCAGCTTGGGGGGGTCGAGTCAGCCCCAGCATTTT; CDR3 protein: CASSLGGSSQPQHF
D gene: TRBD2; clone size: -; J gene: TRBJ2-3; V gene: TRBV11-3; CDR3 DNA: TGTGCCAGCAGGACCTGGCTAGCGGGGGCCCCAGATACGCAGTATTTT; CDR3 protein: CASRTWLAGAPDTQYF
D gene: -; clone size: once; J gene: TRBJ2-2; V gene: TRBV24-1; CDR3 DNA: TGTGCCACCAGTGATTTTACCAGGGGTAAACACACCGGGGAGCTGTTTTTT; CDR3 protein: CATSDFTRGKHTGELFF
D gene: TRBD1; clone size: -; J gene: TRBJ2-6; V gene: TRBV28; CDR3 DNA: TGTGCCAGCAGGACAGGGGGCTCTGGGGCCAACGTCCTGACTTTC; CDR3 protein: CASRTGGSGANVLTF
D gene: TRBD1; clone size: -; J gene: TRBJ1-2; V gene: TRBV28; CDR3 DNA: TGTGCCAGCAGCCCTCGGGGACAGGGTAGGGACACCTTC; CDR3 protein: CASSPRGQGRDTF
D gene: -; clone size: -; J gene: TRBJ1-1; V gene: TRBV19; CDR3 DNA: TGTGCCAGTAGTCCAGGGTGGACAACTACTGAAGCTTTCTTT; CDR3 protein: CASSPGWTTTEAFF
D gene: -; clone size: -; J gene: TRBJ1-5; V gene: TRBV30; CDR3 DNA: TGTGCCTGGAGTGTAGTGGGGGCGGGCAATCAGCCCCAGCATTTT; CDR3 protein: CAWSVVGAGNQPQHF
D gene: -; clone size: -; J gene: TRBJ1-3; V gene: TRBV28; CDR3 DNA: TGTGCCCGAGACCCACAGGAAAACTCTGGAAACACCATATATTTT; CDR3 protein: CARDPQENSGNTIYF
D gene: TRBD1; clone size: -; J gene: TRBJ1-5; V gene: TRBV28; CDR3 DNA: TGTGCCAGCAGGTTAGGGACAGGCCAGAATCAGCCCCAGCATTTT; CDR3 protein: CASRLGTGQNQPQHF
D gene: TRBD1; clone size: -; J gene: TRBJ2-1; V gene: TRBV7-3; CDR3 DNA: TGTGCCAGCAGCTTGCAGACAGGGCCCTACAATGAGCAGTTCTTC; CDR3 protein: CASSLQTGPYNEQFF
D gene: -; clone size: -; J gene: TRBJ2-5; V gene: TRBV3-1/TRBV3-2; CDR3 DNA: TGTGCCAGCAGCATCGGAGAGACCCAGTACTTC; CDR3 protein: CASSIGETQYF
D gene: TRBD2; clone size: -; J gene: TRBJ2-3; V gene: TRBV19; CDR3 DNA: TGTGCCAGTAGTATAGACTCGGGGGGGATCACAGATACGCAGTATTTT; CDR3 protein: CASSIDSGGITDTQYF
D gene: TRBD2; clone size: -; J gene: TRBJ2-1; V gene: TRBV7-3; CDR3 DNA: TGTGCCAGCAGCTTAAACGTTCTTCGAGTAGCGGGGGGCAATGAGCAGTTCTTC; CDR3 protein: CASSLNVLRVAGGNEQFF
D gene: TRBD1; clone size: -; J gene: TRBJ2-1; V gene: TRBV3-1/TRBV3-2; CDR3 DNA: TGTGCCAGCGGGGGACAGGAGTCTTACAATGAGCAGTTCTTC; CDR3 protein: CASGGQESYNEQFF
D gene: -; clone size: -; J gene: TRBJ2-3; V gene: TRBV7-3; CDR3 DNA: TGTGCCAGCAGCTTACGATACTCTAGCACAGATACGCAGTATTTT; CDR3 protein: CASSLRYSSTDTQYF
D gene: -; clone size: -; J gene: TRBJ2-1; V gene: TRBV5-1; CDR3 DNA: TGCGCCAGCGCAAACCAGGTAGAGCAGTTCTTC; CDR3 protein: CASANQVEQFF
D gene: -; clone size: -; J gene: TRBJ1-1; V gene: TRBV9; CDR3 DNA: TGTGCCAGCAGCGTACTGTCGGGGGTCAACACTGAAGCTTTCTTT; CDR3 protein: CASSVLSGVNTEAFF
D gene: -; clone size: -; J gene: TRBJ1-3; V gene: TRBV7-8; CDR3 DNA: TGTGCCAGCAGCTTACGGGGAGCTTTTGAGATGGCTTCTGGAAACACCATATATTTT; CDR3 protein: CASSLRGAFEMASGNTIYF
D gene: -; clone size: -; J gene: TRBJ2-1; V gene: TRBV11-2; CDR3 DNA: TGTGCCAGCAGCCCGAACCCCACAGGGTTCAATGAGCAGTTCTTC; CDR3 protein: CASSPNPTGFNEQFF
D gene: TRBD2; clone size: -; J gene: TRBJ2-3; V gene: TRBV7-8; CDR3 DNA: TGTGCCAGCAGCGTAGCCCCTAGCGGGGGTTCAGATACGCAGTATTTT; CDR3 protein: CASSVAPSGGSDTQYF
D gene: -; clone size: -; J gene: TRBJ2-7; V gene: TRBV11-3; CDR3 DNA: TGTGCCAGCCAGGTGGTGGGAGGGCAGTACTTC; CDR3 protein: CASQVVGGQYF
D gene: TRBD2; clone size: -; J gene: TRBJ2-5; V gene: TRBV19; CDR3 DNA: TGTGCCAGTAGTATATCGGCTAGCGGCGGCGGCCAAGAGACCCAGTACTTC; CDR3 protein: CASSISASGGGQETQYF